Below, one T cell receptor beta chain is given with its context. Its target is not known. This sample was taken from a study of identical twins. Regarding the study as a whole: Sequences that were beta out-of-frame showed weaker excess twin sharing. Insertions ran lower in abundant cord blood beta clonotypes, though not in memory repertoires.

MiXCR was run by TCRdb on the 5' RACE reads, yielding one entry per CDR3 protein. The table lists about 890,000 distinct CDR3 sequences, 9% to 15% of them singletons. Deletions cut 2 bases from V and 0 bases from J, with 16 bases between. The CDR3 has 17 amino acids. The V gene's germline CDR1 is LGHNA and CDR2 YNFKEQ. The same sample was also studied in work on yellow fever vaccine responses in identical twins.

What was sequenced was PBMCs. The V and J genes are TRBV4-2 and TRBJ1-2; TRBD1 might be the D (5 bases). The origin of this receptor is a woman between 18 and 29 years old in good health. This chain's CDR3 is CASSQPPGGASNYGYTF. DNA for the CDR3: TGTGCCAGCAGCCAACCGCCAGGAGGGGCTTCTAACTATGGCTACACCTTC.